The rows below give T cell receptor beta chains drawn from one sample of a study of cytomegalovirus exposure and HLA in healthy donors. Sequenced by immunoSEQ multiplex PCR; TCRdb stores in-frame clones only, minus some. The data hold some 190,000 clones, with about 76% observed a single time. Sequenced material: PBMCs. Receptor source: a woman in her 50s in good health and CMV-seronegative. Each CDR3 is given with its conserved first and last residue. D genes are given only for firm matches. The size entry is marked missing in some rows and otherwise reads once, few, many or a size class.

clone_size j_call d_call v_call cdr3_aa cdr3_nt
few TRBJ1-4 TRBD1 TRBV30 CAWSPNRGRGEKLFF TGTGCCTGGAGTCCTAACAGGGGGCGAGGAGAAAAACTGTTTTTT
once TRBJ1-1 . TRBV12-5 CASGLGAGEAFF TGTGCTAGTGGCCTAGGGGCTGGTGAAGCTTTCTTT
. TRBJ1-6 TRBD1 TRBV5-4 CASSLEQGGSPLHF TGTGCCAGCAGCTTGGAACAGGGGGGTTCACCCCTCCACTTT
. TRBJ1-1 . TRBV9 CASSVRQEATEAFF TGTGCCAGCAGCGTTCGACAGGAGGCCACTGAAGCTTTCTTT
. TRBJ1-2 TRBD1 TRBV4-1 CASSQDLMTGTGGGYTF TGCGCCAGCAGCCAAGACCTCATGACCGGGACAGGGGGCGGCTACACCTTC
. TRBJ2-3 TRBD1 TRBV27 CASSLGQGLTDTQYF TGTGCCAGCAGTTTGGGACAGGGGTTGACAGATACGCAGTATTTT
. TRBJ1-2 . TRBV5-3 CARSLSGYGYTF TGTGCCAGAAGCTTGAGCGGGTACGGCTACACCTTC
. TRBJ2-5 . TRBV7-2 CASSLVGFGAQETQYF TGTGCCAGCAGCTTAGTAGGGTTTGGGGCCCAAGAGACCCAGTACTTC
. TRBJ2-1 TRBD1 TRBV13 CASSLATGGDEQFF TGTGCCAGCAGCTTAGCGACAGGGGGCGATGAGCAGTTCTTC
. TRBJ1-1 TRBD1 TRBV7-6 CASSLGSTGRYMNTEAFF TGTGCCAGCAGCTTAGGATCGACAGGGCGTTACATGAACACTGAAGCTTTCTTT
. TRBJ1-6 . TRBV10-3 CAIRPGRGNSPLHF TGTGCCATCAGACCCGGACGGGGTAATTCACCCCTCCACTTT
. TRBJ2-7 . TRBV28 CASSSLSYEQYF TGTGCCAGCAGTTCCCTTTCCTACGAGCAGTACTTC
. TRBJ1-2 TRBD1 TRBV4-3 CASSQKGGGTGVPLSGYTF TGCGCCAGCAGCCAAAAGGGGGGCGGGACAGGGGTACCCTTGTCTGGCTACACCTTC
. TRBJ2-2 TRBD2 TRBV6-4 CASSDSGGSAGELFF TGTGCCAGCAGTGACTCGGGGGGGAGCGCCGGGGAGCTGTTTTTT
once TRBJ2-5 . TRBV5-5 CASSSGARETQYF TGTGCCAGCAGCTCGGGAGCCCGGGAGACCCAGTACTTC
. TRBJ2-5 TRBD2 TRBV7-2 CASSSRGRGETQYF TGTGCCAGCAGCTCCCGCGGGAGAGGAGAGACCCAGTACTTC
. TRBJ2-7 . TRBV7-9 CASSFAFPGYEQYF TGTGCCAGCAGCTTTGCCTTCCCGGGGTACGAGCAGTACTTC
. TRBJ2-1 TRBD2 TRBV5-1 CASSLAIAGVNEQFF TGCGCCAGCAGCTTGGCAATAGCGGGGGTCAATGAGCAGTTCTTC
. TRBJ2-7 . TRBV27 CASSLVYGDEQYF TGTGCCAGCAGTTTAGTCTACGGTGACGAGCAGTACTTC
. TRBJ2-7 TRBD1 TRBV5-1 CASSLAGTGGYEQYF TGCGCCAGCAGCTTGGCCGGGACAGGGGGCTACGAGCAGTACTTC
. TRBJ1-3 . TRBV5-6 CASSLLGAPGNTIYF TGTGCCAGCAGCTTGTTGGGGGCCCCTGGAAACACCATATATTTT
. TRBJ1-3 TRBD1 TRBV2 CASSRQGETGNTIYF TGTGCCAGCAGTCGACAGGGGGAGACTGGAAACACCATATATTTT
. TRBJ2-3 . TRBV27 CASSFSPGTDTQYF TGTGCCAGCAGTTTTTCCCCCGGCACAGATACGCAGTATTTT
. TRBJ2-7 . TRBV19 CASSPAGLSYEQYF TGTGCCAGTAGTCCGGCGGGACTCTCCTACGAGCAGTACTTC
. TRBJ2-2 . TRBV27 CASRPDGAGRTGELFF TGTGCCAGCAGGCCTGATGGGGCAGGGAGGACCGGGGAGCTGTTTTTT
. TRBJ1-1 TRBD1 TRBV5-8 CASSFGGQATLNTEAFF TGTGCCAGCAGCTTTGGTGGACAGGCTACTTTGAACACTGAAGCTTTCTTT
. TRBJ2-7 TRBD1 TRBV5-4 CASTPGTGGYEQYF TGTGCCAGCACTCCCGGGACAGGGGGCTACGAGCAGTACTTC
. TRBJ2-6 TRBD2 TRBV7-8 CASSAGGHSGANVLTF TGTGCCAGCAGCGCGGGGGGCCATTCTGGGGCCAACGTCCTGACTTTC
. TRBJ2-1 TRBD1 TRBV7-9 CASSSQGTGADNEQFF TGTGCCAGCAGCTCCCAGGGGACAGGGGCGGATAATGAGCAGTTCTTC
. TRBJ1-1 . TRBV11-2 CASSPGTEAFF TGTGCCAGCAGCCCAGGCACTGAAGCTTTCTTT
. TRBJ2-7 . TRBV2 CASTPPGGSYEQYF TGTGCCAGCACCCCACCCGGGGGTTCCTACGAGCAGTACTTC
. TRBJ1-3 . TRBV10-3 CAISAAGGNTIYF TGTGCCATCAGTGCAGCAGGGGGAAACACCATATATTTT
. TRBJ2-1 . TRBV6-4 CASSPDKTPYNEQFF TGTGCCAGCAGTCCGGACAAGACGCCCTACAATGAGCAGTTCTTC
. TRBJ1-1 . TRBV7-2 CASSPTSWSTEAFF TGTGCCAGCAGCCCAACTTCTTGGAGCACTGAAGCTTTCTTT
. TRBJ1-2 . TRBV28 CASSREINYGYTF TGTGCCAGCTCTCGGGAGATTAACTATGGCTACACCTTC
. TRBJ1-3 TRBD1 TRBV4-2 CASSPRQGDGNTIYF TGTGCCAGCAGCCCACGACAGGGTGACGGAAACACCATATATTTT
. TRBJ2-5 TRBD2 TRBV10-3 CAIRGTSGIEETQYF TGTGCCATCAGGGGGACTAGCGGGATTGAGGAGACCCAGTACTTC
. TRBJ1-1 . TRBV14 CASSQAFQGMNTEAFF TGTGCCAGCAGCCAAGCCTTCCAGGGGATGAATACTGAAGCTTTCTTT
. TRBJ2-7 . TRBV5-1 CASSLGATSYEQYF TGCGCCAGCAGCTTGGGGGCCACGTCCTACGAGCAGTACTTC
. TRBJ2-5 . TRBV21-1 CASSPRGGRTKETQYF TGTGCCAGCAGCCCCCGGGGGGGTCGGACAAAAGAGACCCAGTACTTC
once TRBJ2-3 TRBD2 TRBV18 CASSGTSLVTDTQYF TGTGCCAGCTCCGGGACTAGCCTTGTCACAGATACGCAGTATTTT